A single TCR beta chain is shown here with its context. Its antigen is still unknown. The V end lost 3 bases, the J end lost 4 bases, and 12 bases lay between the germline ends. Germline V CDR1 and CDR2: LNHDA, SQIVND (reference sequence). This CDR3 comprises 14 residues. Since all of the isolated RNA was reverse transcribed, expressed TCRB transcripts were what got sequenced. Here immunoSEQ multiplex PCR was the method, and the copy in TCRdb shows in-frame clones only, minus some. The data contain roughly 730,000 clones, around an eighth of them seen just once; the ten biggest clones take up approximately 0.022%. This sample is part of a study of beta chain features in type 1 diabetes. The study's findings and limits: There was a moderate but significant shortening of TCRB CDR3s in all four CD4+ subsets of Type 1 diabetes patients. Fewer junction insertions and more nucleotide deletions appeared in type 1 diabetes patients.

The TCR originated in a man younger than 35 with type 1 diabetes. The gene calls are TRBV19 and TRBJ2-5, with D perhaps given as TRBD1 or TRBD2 (6 bases each). The specimen was naive CD4+ T cells from blood. The CDR3: CASSILGGTETQYF. The CDR3 DNA is TGTGCCAGTAGTATCCTCGGGGGCACAGAGACCCAGTACTTC.